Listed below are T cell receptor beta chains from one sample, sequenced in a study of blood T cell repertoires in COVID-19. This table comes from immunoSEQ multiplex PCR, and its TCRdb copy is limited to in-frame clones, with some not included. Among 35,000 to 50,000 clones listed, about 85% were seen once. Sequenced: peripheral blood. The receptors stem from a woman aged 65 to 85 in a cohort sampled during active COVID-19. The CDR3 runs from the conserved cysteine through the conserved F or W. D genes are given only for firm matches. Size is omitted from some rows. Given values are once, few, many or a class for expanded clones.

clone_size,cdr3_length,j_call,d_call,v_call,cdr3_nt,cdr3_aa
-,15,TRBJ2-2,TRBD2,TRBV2,TGTGCCAGCCGTAGCGGGAGGGCGAACACCGGGGAGCTGTTTTTT,CASRSGRANTGELFF
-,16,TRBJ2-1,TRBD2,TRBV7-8,TGTGCCAGCAGCTTAGGGCCTAGCGGGCTCTACAATGAGCAGTTCTTC,CASSLGPSGLYNEQFF
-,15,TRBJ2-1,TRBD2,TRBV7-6,TGTGCCAGCAGCTCGACTAGCGGGGGTTACTATGAGCAGTTCTTC,CASSSTSGGYYEQFF
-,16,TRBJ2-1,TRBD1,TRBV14,TGTGCCAGCAGCCAAGTGGGGACAGGGGTATACAATGAGCAGTTCTTC,CASSQVGTGVYNEQFF
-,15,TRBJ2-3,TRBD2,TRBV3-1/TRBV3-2,TGTGCCAGCAGCCACTTAGCGGGAGGGCAGGGTACGCAGTATTTT,CASSHLAGGQGTQYF
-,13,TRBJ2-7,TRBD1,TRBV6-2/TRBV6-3,TGTGCCAGCAGCCAAAACAACAGGGGCGAGCAGTACTTC,CASSQNNRGEQYF
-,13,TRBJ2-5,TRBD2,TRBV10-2,TGCGCCAGCCGGGCGGGGGGTGTGGAGACCCAGTACTTC,CASRAGGVETQYF
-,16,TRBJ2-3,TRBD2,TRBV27,TGTGCCAGCAGTGCAACTAGCGGGTCGGAGACAGATACGCAGTATTTT,CASSATSGSETDTQYF
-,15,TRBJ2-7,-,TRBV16,TGTGCCAGCAGCCACGAGGGTAGTGGGTTGATCGAGCAGTACTTC,CASSHEGSGLIEQYF
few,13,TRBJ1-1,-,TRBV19,TGTGCCAGTAGTAGGGCTATGAACACTGAAGCTTTCTTT,CASSRAMNTEAFF
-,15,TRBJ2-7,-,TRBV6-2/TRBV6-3,TGTGCCAGTACCCCTGGCGGAGGATATTCCTACGAGCAGTACTTC,CASTPGGGYSYEQYF
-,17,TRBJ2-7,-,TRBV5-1,TGCGCCAGCAGCTTACTTCCCCCTTCGGAAACAGGGTCGGAGCAGTACTTC,CASSLLPPSETGSEQYF
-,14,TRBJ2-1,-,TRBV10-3,TGTGCCATCAGTGAGACAGGGCTGGGAAATGAGCAGTTCTTC,CAISETGLGNEQFF
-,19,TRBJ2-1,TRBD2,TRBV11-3,TGTGCCAGCAGCTTAGATGGTGAGGGCGGGAGGGCCTCTTACAATGAGCAGTTCTTC,CASSLDGEGGRASYNEQFF
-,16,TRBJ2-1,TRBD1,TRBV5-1,TGCGCCAGCAGCTGGGGGGACAGGTGGTCCTACAATGAGCAGTTCTTC,CASSWGDRWSYNEQFF
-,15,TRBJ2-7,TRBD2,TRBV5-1,TGCGCCAGCAGCTTGACTAGCGGGTCGGAAAACGAGCAGTACTTC,CASSLTSGSENEQYF
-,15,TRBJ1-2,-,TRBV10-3,TGTGCCATCAGTGAGGCACTGCCTTCTAGGTATGGCTACACCTTC,CAISEALPSRYGYTF
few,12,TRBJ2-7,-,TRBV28,TGTGCCAGCAGGCGGTACACCTACGAGCAGTACTTC,CASRRYTYEQYF
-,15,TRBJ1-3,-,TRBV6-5,TGTGCCAGCAGGTACTCACAGAGCTCTGGAAACACCATATATTTT,CASRYSQSSGNTIYF
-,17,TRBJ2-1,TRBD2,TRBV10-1,TGCGCCAGCAGTCCTCGGAGTTCGGGGGGATCCTACAATGAGCAGTTCTTC,CASSPRSSGGSYNEQFF
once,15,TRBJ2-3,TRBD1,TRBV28,TGTGCCAGCATCATCGGACAGGGAAGCACAGATACGCAGTATTTT,CASIIGQGSTDTQYF
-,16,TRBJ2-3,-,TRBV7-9,TGTGCCAGCAGCTTAGCGGCAGGGGCTAACACAGATACGCAGTATTTT,CASSLAAGANTDTQYF
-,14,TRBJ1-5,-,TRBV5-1,TGCGCCAGCAGCTTGGAGGGGAGCAATCAGCCCCAGCATTTT,CASSLEGSNQPQHF
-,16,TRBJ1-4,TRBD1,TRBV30,TGTGCCTGGAGTGGGCTATGGGACAGGGCGAAGGAAAAACTGTTTTTT,CAWSGLWDRAKEKLFF
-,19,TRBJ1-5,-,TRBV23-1,TGCGCCAGCAGTCCTCGATATCGTACAGGGCTGTCGGGCAATCAGCCCCAGCATTTT,CASSPRYRTGLSGNQPQHF
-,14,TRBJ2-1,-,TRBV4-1,TGCGCCAGCAGCCACTCAGGACTTCCCGGGGAGCAGTTCTTC,CASSHSGLPGEQFF
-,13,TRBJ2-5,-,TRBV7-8,TGTGCCAGCAGCTTAGGGCTGATTGAGACCCAGTACTTC,CASSLGLIETQYF
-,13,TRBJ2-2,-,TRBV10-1,TGCGCCAGCAGTCAAAGGGAGAGCGGGGAGCTGTTTTTT,CASSQRESGELFF
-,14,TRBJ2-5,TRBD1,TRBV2,TGTGCCAGCAGTTCCGGGACAGGGGTGGAGACCCAGTACTTC,CASSSGTGVETQYF
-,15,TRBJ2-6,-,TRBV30,TGTGCCTGGAATGAGGTGGACTCTGGGGCCAACGTCCTGACTTTC,CAWNEVDSGANVLTF
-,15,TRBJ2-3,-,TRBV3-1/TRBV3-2,TGTGCCAGCAGCCTCCGAAGCGGGAGCACAGATACGCAGTATTTT,CASSLRSGSTDTQYF
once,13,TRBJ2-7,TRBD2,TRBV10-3,TGTGCCAGGGGTCTGACTAGCGGGTACGAGCAGTACTTC,CARGLTSGYEQYF
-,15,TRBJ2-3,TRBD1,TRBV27,TGTGCCAGCAGTTTAGAAGGGGGCGGCACAGATACGCAGTATTTT,CASSLEGGGTDTQYF
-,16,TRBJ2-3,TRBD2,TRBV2,TGTGCCAGCAGTGAATTGGGACTAGCGGCCCCAGATACGCAGTATTTT,CASSELGLAAPDTQYF
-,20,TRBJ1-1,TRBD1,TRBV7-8,TGTGCCAGCAGCTTAGATCCGGGACAGGGGGCGCGGCCCTTGGGCTCTGAAGCTTTCTTT,CASSLDPGQGARPLGSEAFF
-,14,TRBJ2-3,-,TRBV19,TGTGCCAGTAGCACAGGGCAACACACAGATACGCAGTATTTT,CASSTGQHTDTQYF
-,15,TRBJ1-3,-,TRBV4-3,TGCGCCAGCAGCCAAGGGCAGGGGCCTGGAAACACCATATATTTT,CASSQGQGPGNTIYF
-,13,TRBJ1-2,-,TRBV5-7,TGTGCCAGCAGCTTGTCGCAGAACTATGGCTACACCTTC,CASSLSQNYGYTF
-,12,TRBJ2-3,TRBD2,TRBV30,TGTGCTTGGGGGGGGAGTACAGATACGCAGTATTTT,CAWGGSTDTQYF
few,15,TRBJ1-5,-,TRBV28,TGTGCCAGCCTCAAGTCAGGGGTAGGCAATCAGCCCCAGCATTTT,CASLKSGVGNQPQHF
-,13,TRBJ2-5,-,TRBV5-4,TGTGCCAGCAGCTTGGGCTCAAAAGAGATCCAGTACTTC,CASSLGSKEIQYF
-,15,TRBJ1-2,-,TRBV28,TGTGCCAGCAGGCGGACAGCTAGTTTTAACTATGGCTACACCTTC,CASRRTASFNYGYTF
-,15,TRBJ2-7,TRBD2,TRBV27,TGTGCCAGCAGTTTCGAGGCGGGAGGGTTCGGGGAGCAGTACTTC,CASSFEAGGFGEQYF
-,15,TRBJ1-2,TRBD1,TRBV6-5,TGTGCCAGCAGTTACTCCGGGACAGGGGCCTATGGCTACACCTTC,CASSYSGTGAYGYTF
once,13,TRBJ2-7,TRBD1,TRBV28,TGTGCCAGCAGACTCCCGGACAGGGTCGAGCAGTACTTC,CASRLPDRVEQYF
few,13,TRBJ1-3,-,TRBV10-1,TGCGCCAGCAGTCCCGGGACTGGAAACACCATATATTTT,CASSPGTGNTIYF
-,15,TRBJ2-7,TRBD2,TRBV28,TGTGCCAGCAGTCCCAGACTAGCGGGAGTCCACGAGCAGTACTTC,CASSPRLAGVHEQYF
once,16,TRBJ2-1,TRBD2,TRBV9,TGTGCCAGCAGCGTAGCTGAGCGGGGGGTCTACAATGAGCAGTTCTTC,CASSVAERGVYNEQFF
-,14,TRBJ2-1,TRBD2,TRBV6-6,TGTGCCACGACTAGCGGGAGCTCCTACAATGAGCAGTTCTTC,CATTSGSSYNEQFF
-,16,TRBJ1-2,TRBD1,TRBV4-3,TGCGCCAGCAGCCAGGCCCAAAACAGGGGGACGGATGGCTACACCTTC,CASSQAQNRGTDGYTF
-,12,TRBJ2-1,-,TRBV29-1,TGCAGCGTTAGGCAGGATCCCAATGAGCAGTTCTTC,CSVRQDPNEQFF
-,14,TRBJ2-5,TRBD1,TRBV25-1,TGTGCCAGCAGTGGGCAGGGGGCGTGGGAGACCCAGTACTTC,CASSGQGAWETQYF
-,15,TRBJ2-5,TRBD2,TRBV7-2,TGTGCCAGCAGCCCGGGACTAGGGGCGATAGAGACCCAGTACTTC,CASSPGLGAIETQYF
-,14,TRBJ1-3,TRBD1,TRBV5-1,TGCGCCAGCAGCCCCGACAGGGGAGGAAACACCATATATTTT,CASSPDRGGNTIYF